These 15 T cell receptor beta chains were all obtained from the same sample, sequenced in a study of shared clonotypes between healthy human individuals. Assay used: immunoSEQ multiplex PCR; TCRdb lists only in-frame clones, some missing. Among a few million clones, 90% to 95% were seen once, and the ten largest hold more than 0.12%. The sequencing input was naive CD4+ T cells sorted from blood. The sample's subset: CD45RA+ positively selected. Receptor source: a man younger than 30 in good health.

The chain couples TRBV5-6 to TRBJ1-4; 9 bases map to TRBD1. The CDR3 loop spans 15 amino acids. Germline trimming cut 0 bases from V and 10 bases from J; bases unmatched to any gene: 7. CDR1 is SGHDT and CDR2 is YYEEEE in the germline V gene. CDR3 nucleotides: TGTGCCAGCAGCTTGGCCGGGACAGGGACGGTAAAACTGTTTTTT. Residues: CASSLAGTGTVKLFF.

The rearrangement joins TRBV29-1 to TRBJ1-2; possible D gene TRBD1, 5 bases. The germline V gene has CDR1 SQVTM and CDR2 ANQGSEA. Between the trimmed V and J ends, which lost 7 bases and 2 bases, there was a span of 17 bases. The CDR3 is 14 amino acids. CDR3 coding DNA: TGCAGCGCCCAAATCGGGACGGCAAACTATGGCTACACCTTC. Its translation is CSAQIGTANYGYTF.

Points on this clone: Other nucleotide sequences in the sample specify the same CDR3. The chain combines TRBV28 with TRBJ2-7; TRBD1 aligns across 9 bases. The CDR3 sequence is 13 residues long. Germline V gene data show CDR1 as MDHEN and CDR2 as SYDVKM. Trimming cost V 3 bases and J 7 bases; bases outside gene matches: 4. The CDR3 nucleotides read TGTGCCAGCAGTTTGGGACAGGGACGGGAGCAGTACTTC. Encoded protein: CASSLGQGREQYF.

J is TRBJ2-7 and V is TRBV10-3; TRBD2 matches 9 bases. CDR1 is ENHRY and CDR2 is SYGVKD in the germline V gene. The V and J ends lost 3 bases and 0 bases, in that order; junction bases with no gene match: 3. The CDR3 has 15 residues. CDR3 DNA: TGTGCCATCAGTGACAGCGGGAGGTCCTCCTACGAGCAGTACTTC. Translated, it gives CAISDSGRSSYEQYF.

The chain carries TRBV7-9 and TRBJ2-7; D perhaps matches TRBD1 (6 bases). Germline values: CDR1 SEHNR, CDR2 FQNEAQ (reference sequence). V lost 1 base and J 4 bases, leaving 11 bases between the germline ends. The CDR3 runs to 14 residues. The CDR3, as DNA: TGTGCCAGCAGCTTAGGCACAGGGATGTACGAGCAGTACTTC. As protein: CASSLGTGMYEQYF. The full variable domain, in which reference TRBV7-9 and TRBJ2-7 provide the parts outside the CDR3, is DTGVSQNPRHKITKRGQNVTFRCDPISEHNRLYWYRQTLGQGPEFLTYFQNEAQLEKSRLLSDRFSAERPKGSFSTLEIQRTEQGDSAMYLCASSLGTGMYEQYFGPGTRLTVT.

The V call is TRBV4-1, the J call TRBJ1-5; D not certain. Trimming stripped 0 bases from V and 7 bases from J, with 10 bases between. The germline CDR1 and CDR2 sequences are MGHRA and YSYEKL. There are 14 residues in the CDR3. This chain's CDR3 is CASSQERQRQPQHF. In DNA, the CDR3 is TGCGCCAGCAGCCAAGAACGGCAGCGACAGCCCCAGCATTTT.

As for this clone: The identical CDR3 is also encoded by other nucleotide sequences in the sample. V usage is TRBV19 and J usage is TRBJ1-5; D unclear. This CDR3 spans 12 amino acids. The V gene lost 1 base and the J gene lost 4 bases, with 2 bases spanning the gap. The germline V gene has CDR1 LNHDA and CDR2 SQIVND (reference sequence). The CDR3 coding sequence is TGTGCCAGTAGTATAGGTAATCAGCCCCAGCATTTT. Translated, it gives CASSIGNQPQHF.

This clone was recorded only once. The rearrangement uses TRBV5-1 and TRBJ2-7, with TRBD2 matching over 11 bases. The junction had 14 bases not matched to a gene; V was cut back by 3 bases and J by 12 bases. The V gene's germline CDR1 is SGHRS and CDR2 YFSETQ. The CDR3 spans 15 residues. The CDR3 DNA is TGCGCCAGCAGCTCCGTCCCGGGACTAGCGGATCCGATGTACTTC. It codes for CASSSVPGLADPMYF.

CDR3 sequence (DNA): TGTGCCATCAGTGAGTGGGGAGCAGAGCAGTACTTC. It yields the protein CAISEWGAEQYF. The chain couples TRBV10-3 to TRBJ2-7; D is possibly TRBD2 (5 bases). Germline V gives CDR1 ENHRY, CDR2 SYGVKD. V was pared by 1 base and J by 7 bases, with 8 bases between. The CDR3 totals 12 residues.

The chain joins TRBV7-2 to TRBJ1-1; 7 bases agree with TRBD1. Germline V CDR1 and CDR2: SGHTA, FQGNSA. Unmatched junction bases numbered 7, after V lost 4 bases and J lost 2 bases. The CDR3 contains 15 residues. CDR3 sequence (DNA): TGTGCCAGCAGCTCCCTGACAGGGATAAACACTGAAGCTTTCTTT. Its protein product is CASSSLTGINTEAFF.

The V gene is TRBV19, the J gene TRBJ2-3; the D is unclear. V shed 2 bases and J shed 5 bases, with 11 bases lying between them. From germline, CDR1 is LNHDA and CDR2 SQIVND (reference sequence). The CDR3 has 14 amino acids. CDR3 amino acids: CASSIYGVGDTQYF. In DNA, the CDR3 is TGTGCCAGTAGTATATATGGGGTCGGAGATACGCAGTATTTT.

On this clone itself: The sample contains more than one DNA sequence encoding this CDR3. Written as DNA, the CDR3 is TGTGCCAGTAGTATACTTCCTGGACAGGGGGGAGAGACCCAGTACTTC. As protein: CASSILPGQGGETQYF. The V and J genes are TRBV19 and TRBJ2-5; 10 bases map to TRBD1. The J segment lost 4 bases and the V segment lost 2 bases, leaving 7 bases of the junction unmatched. The CDR3 covers 16 residues. Germline V lookup: CDR1 LNHDA, CDR2 SQIVND (reference sequence).

The chain uses TRBV2 and TRBJ2-7, with D perhaps TRBD1 (6 bases). Germline loops: CDR1 SNHLY, CDR2 FYNNEI. The CDR3 runs 14 residues. The V end was cut by 7 bases, the J end by 2 bases, with 15 bases between. The CDR3 nucleotides read TGTGCCAGCAAGCCTAGGGACACCACCTACGAGCAGTACTTC. It is translated as CASKPRDTTYEQYF.

The chain carries TRBV19 and TRBJ1-1, with 7 bases identical to TRBD1. This CDR3 contains 13 residues. V gave up 5 bases and J gave up 7 bases; unmatched junction bases: 7. CDR1 and CDR2 from the germline V gene are LNHDA and SQIVND (reference sequence). CDR3: CASSSTGRLEAFF. The DNA for the CDR3 is TGTGCCAGTAGTTCGACAGGGAGGCTTGAAGCTTTCTTT.

The V call is TRBV28, the J call TRBJ1-4; a possible D gene is TRBD1 (6 bases). This CDR3 is built from 15 residues. Germline-derived CDR1 and CDR2 are MDHEN and SYDVKM. The V end lost 3 bases, the J end lost 8 bases, and 16 bases lay between the germline ends. CDR3 DNA sequence: TGTGCCAGCAGTTTTGAGTTGGGGGCGGGCGAAAAACTGTTTTTT. Translating gives CASSFELGAGEKLFF.